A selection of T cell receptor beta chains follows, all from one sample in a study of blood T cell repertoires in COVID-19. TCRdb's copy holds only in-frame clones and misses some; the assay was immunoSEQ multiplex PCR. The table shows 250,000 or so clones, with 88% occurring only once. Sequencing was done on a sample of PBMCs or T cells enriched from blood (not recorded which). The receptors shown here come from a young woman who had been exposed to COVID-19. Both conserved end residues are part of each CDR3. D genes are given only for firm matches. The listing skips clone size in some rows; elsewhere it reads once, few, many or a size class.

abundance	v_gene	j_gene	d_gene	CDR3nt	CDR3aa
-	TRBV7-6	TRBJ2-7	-	TGTGCCAGCAGACCCCGGGACTTTGAGGGCTACGAGCAGTACTTC	CASRPRDFEGYEQYF
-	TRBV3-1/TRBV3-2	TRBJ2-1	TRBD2	TGTGCCAGCAGCCAAGCGTCTAGCGGGGCTAATTCGCAGTTCTTC	CASSQASSGANSQFF
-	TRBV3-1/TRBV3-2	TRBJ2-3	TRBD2	TGTGCCAGCAGCCAGCACCCGGGACTAGCGGGAGCTGGTATAGATACGCAGTATTTT	CASSQHPGLAGAGIDTQYF
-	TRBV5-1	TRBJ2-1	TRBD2	TGCGCCAGCAGCTTGCGACTAGCGGGGGACAATGAGCAGTTCTTC	CASSLRLAGDNEQFF
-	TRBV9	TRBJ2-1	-	TGTGCCAGCAGCGTAGCGACAGCGACCAGCTCCTACAATGAGCAGTTCTTC	CASSVATATSSYNEQFF
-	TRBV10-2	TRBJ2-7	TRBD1	TGCGCCAGCAGTGAGGCGGGGACAGGTTCACTCGAGCAGTACTTC	CASSEAGTGSLEQYF
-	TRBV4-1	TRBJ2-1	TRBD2	TGCGCCAGCAGCACACATAGCGGGAGTTCCTACAATGAGCAGTTCTTC	CASSTHSGSSYNEQFF
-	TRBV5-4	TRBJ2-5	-	TGTGCCAGCAGCCTCGAAGCGAACCAAGAGACCCAGTACTTC	CASSLEANQETQYF
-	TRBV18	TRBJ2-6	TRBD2	TGTGCCAGCTCTCAACCGGGACTAGCGACCTCTGGGGCCAACGTCCTGACTTTC	CASSQPGLATSGANVLTF
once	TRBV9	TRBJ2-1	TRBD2	TGTGCCAGCAGCCTCAGACTAGCGGGAGATGAGCAGTTCTTC	CASSLRLAGDEQFF
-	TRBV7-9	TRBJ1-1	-	TGTGCCAGCAGCTTCGAGGCAGCTGAAGCTTTCTTT	CASSFEAAEAFF
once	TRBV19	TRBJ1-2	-	TGTGCCGCCGGTCCCCGGGACTATGGCTACACCTTC	CAAGPRDYGYTF
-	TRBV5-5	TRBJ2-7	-	TGTGCCAGCAGCCAAGAAGGGGTGGGCGAGCAGTACTTC	CASSQEGVGEQYF